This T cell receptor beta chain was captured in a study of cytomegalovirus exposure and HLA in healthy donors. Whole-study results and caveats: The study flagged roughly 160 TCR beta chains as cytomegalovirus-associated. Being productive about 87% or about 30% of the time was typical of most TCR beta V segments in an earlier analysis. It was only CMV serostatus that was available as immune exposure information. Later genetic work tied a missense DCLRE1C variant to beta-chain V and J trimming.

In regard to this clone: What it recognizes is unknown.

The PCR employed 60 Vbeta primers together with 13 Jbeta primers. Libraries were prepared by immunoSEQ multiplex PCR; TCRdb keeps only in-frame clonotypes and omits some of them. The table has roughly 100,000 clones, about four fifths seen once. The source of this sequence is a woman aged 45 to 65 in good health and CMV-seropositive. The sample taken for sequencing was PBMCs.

CDR3 DNA: TGTGCCAGCAGTGAAGCATGGGGAGACAGGGGGCCAAACCCTAACTATGGCTACACCTTC. Amino acids: CASSEAWGDRGPNPNYGYTF. The chain has TRBV6-1 and TRBJ1-2; the match to TRBD1 covers 10 bases. With V trimmed by 0 bases and J by 0 bases, 13 bases remained unmatched. The CDR3 has 20 residues. In germline, CDR1 is MNHNS, CDR2 SASEGT.